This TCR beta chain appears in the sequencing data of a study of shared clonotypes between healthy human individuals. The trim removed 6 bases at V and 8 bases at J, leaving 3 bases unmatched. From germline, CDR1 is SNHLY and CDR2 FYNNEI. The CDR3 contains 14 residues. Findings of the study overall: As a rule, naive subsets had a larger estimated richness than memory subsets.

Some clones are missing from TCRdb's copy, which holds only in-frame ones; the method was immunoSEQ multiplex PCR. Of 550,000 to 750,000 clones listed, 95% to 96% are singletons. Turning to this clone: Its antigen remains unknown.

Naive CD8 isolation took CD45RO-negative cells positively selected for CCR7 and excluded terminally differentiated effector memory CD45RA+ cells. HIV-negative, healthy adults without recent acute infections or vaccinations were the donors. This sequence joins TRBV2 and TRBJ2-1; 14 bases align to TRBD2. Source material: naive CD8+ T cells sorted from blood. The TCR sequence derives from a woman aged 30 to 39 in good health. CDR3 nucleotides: TGTGCCAGCAGGAGACTAGCGGGAGGGTATGAGCAGTTCTTC. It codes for CASRRLAGGYEQFF. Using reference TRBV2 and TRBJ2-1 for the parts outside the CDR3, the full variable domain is EPEVTQTPSHQVTQMGQEVILRCVPISNHLYFYWYRQILGQKVEFLVSFYNNEISEKSEIFDDQFSVERPDGSNFTLKIRSTKLEDSAMYFCASRRLAGGYEQFFGPGTRLTVL.